The 22 T cell receptor beta chains in this list originate from one sample, sequenced in a study of blood T cell repertoires in COVID-19. TCRdb's table, derived via immunoSEQ multiplex PCR, lists solely in-frame clones and lacks some. The sample includes tens of thousands of clones, 75% to 85% of them seen just once. What was sequenced was peripheral blood. Receptors originate from a man aged 50 to 59 with COVID-19, enrolled during active disease.

This clone was seen a handful of times. As DNA, the CDR3 is TGTGCCAGCGGAAGGGACATCAATCAGCCCCAGCATTTT. Translation gives CASGRDINQPQHF. V and J are TRBV28 and TRBJ1-5; TRBD1 is a possible D gene (6 bases). Germline CDR1 is MDHEN and CDR2 is SYDVKM. CDR3 length: 13 residues. V dropped 8 bases and J dropped 3 bases, with 11 bases sitting between them.

The chain has TRBV30 and TRBJ1-3; a possible D gene is TRBD1 (5 bases). CDR1 and CDR2 (germline): GTSNPN, SVGIG (reference sequence). V was shortened by 0 bases and J by 0 bases, with 12 bases between the two germline ends. The length of the CDR3 is 16 residues. In DNA form, the CDR3 reads TGTGCCTGGAGTGTACTGGGGCCATACTCTGGAAACACCATATATTTT. This gives the protein CAWSVLGPYSGNTIYF.

The CDR3 sequence is CASSSGAGTGNTEAFF. The CDR3 DNA sequence: TGCGCCAGCAGCTCCGGGGCCGGGACAGGGAACACTGAAGCTTTCTTT. The V and J genes are TRBV5-1 and TRBJ1-1, with 8 bases aligning to TRBD1. Germline CDR1 reads SGHRS; CDR2 reads YFSETQ. J lost 1 base, V lost 3 bases, and 8 bases had no gene match. This CDR3 region has 16 residues.

This clone was detected a few times. The rearrangement links TRBV5-6 to TRBJ2-2, with 7 bases fitting TRBD1. Germline CDR1 SGHDT, CDR2 YYEEEE. This CDR3 is 16 amino acids long. Trimming took 0 bases from V and 6 from J; bases not matched to a gene: 8. The CDR3 spells CASSLDHRGPPGELFF. CDR3 DNA: TGTGCCAGCAGCTTGGATCACAGGGGCCCTCCCGGGGAGCTGTTTTTT. Based on the CDR3 plus reference TRBV5-6 and TRBJ2-2, the full variable domain is DAGVTQSPTHLIKTRGQQVTLRCSPKSGHDTVSWYQQALGQGPQFIFQYYEEEERQRGNFPDRFSGHQFPNYSSELNVNALLLGDSALYLCASSLDHRGPPGELFFGEGSRLTVL.

V is TRBV6-4 and J is TRBJ2-2; tentatively, D is TRBD2 (6 bases). Germline V gives CDR1 MRHNA, CDR2 SNTAGT. This CDR3 comprises 13 residues. V lost 3 bases to trimming and J lost 7 bases, with 9 bases between them. CDR3 sequence: CASSDSEGGELFF. CDR3 nucleotide sequence: TGTGCCAGCAGTGATTCGGAGGGCGGGGAGCTGTTTTTT.

V and J are TRBV7-9 and TRBJ2-5, with D maybe TRBD2 (5 bases). The CDR3 is 13 amino acids. Looked up from germline, CDR1 is SEHNR and CDR2 is FQNEAQ (reference sequence). The V and J ends lost 3 bases and 2 bases respectively, with 7 bases between them. The CDR3 bases are TGTGCCAGCAGCTTGAGCGGACAAGAGACCCAGTACTTC. This translates into CASSLSGQETQYF.

This chain uses TRBV24-1 with TRBJ2-2; 7 nucleotides align to TRBD1. The CDR3 extends over 12 amino acids. The V and J ends lost 9 bases and 6 bases, in that order; junction bases with no gene match: 3. Germline assignment: CDR1 KGHDR and CDR2 SFDVKD. The CDR3: CATSTGAGELFF. For the CDR3, the DNA is TGTGCCACCTCCACAGGGGCCGGGGAGCTGTTTTTT.

The chain is built from TRBV12-3 or TRBV12-4 and TRBJ2-7, with D maybe TRBD2 (6 bases). V gave up 7 bases and J gave up 4 bases, with 11 bases separating them. This CDR3 has 12 amino acids. The CDR3 reads CASTQEGYEQYF. Written as DNA, the CDR3 is TGTGCCAGCACCCAGGAGGGATACGAGCAGTACTTC.

J is TRBJ1-3 and V is TRBV6-2 or TRBV6-3; D is undetermined. This CDR3 comprises 16 residues. Trimming removed 0 bases from V and 4 bases from J, with 13 bases in between. Per germline, CDR1 MNHEY and CDR2 SVGEGT. This CDR3 is CASSYSYLEGGNTIYF. The DNA of the CDR3 is TGTGCCAGCAGTTACTCTTACTTAGAGGGCGGAAACACCATATATTTT.

The V gene is TRBV30, the J gene TRBJ1-5; maybe TRBD1 (6 bases). V lost 2 bases to trimming and J lost 5 bases, with 10 bases between them. The CDR3 consists of 13 residues. Per germline, CDR1 GTSNPN and CDR2 SVGIG (reference sequence). The CDR3 region is CAWSNRDHQPQHF. The DNA for the CDR3 is TGTGCCTGGAGTAACAGGGACCATCAGCCCCAGCATTTT. The full variable domain, its missing parts supplied by reference TRBV30 and TRBJ1-5, is SQTIHQWPATLVQPVGSPLSLECTVEGTSNPNLYWYRQAAGRGLQLLFYSVGIGQISSEVPQNLSASRPQDRQFILSSKKLLLSDSGFYLCAWSNRDHQPQHFGDGTRLSIL.

V usage is TRBV28 and J usage is TRBJ2-2; D may be TRBD1 (6 bases). Germline loops: CDR1 MDHEN, CDR2 SYDVKM. V lost 3 bases, J lost 7 bases, and 15 bases lay in between. CDR3 length: 15 amino acids. The CDR3 protein is CASSFDNRASGELFF. The CDR3, as DNA: TGTGCCAGCAGTTTTGATAACAGGGCTAGCGGGGAGCTGTTTTTT.

The chain carries TRBV30 and TRBJ2-3; weak D call: TRBD1 (5 bases). Trimming cost V 2 bases and J 2 bases, with 14 bases left between them. Per the germline V gene, CDR1 is GTSNPN and CDR2 is SVGIG (reference sequence). There are 15 residues in the CDR3. The CDR3 spells CAWSPDKPFTDTQYF. In DNA, the CDR3 is TGTGCCTGGAGTCCGGACAAGCCCTTCACAGATACGCAGTATTTT.

This clone appeared a few times. The genes are TRBV18 and TRBJ1-5, with 9 nucleotides matching TRBD1. Trimming at V came to 4 bases and at J to 7 bases, leaving 2 bases not matched to a gene. The CDR3 length is 13 residues. Looked up from germline, CDR1 is KGHSH and CDR2 is LQKENI. CDR3 nucleotide sequence: TGTGCCAGCTCACACAGGGGGCCGCAGCCCCAGCATTTT. It is translated as CASSHRGPQPQHF. Supplemented by reference TRBV18 and TRBJ1-5, the full variable domain reads NAGVMQNPRHLVRRRGQEARLRCSPMKGHSHVYWYRQLPEEGLKFMVYLQKENIIDESGMPKERFSAEFPKEGPSILRIQQVVRGDSAAYFCASSHRGPQPQHFGDGTRLSIL.

The chain combines TRBV7-2 with TRBJ2-5, with a possible D match to TRBD2 (5 bases). The germline V gene encodes CDR1 SGHTA and CDR2 FQGNSA. Trimming removed 2 bases at V and 0 bases at J, with 10 bases between. The CDR3 consists of 15 residues. The CDR3 region is CASSLMGGHQETQYF. As DNA, the CDR3 is TGTGCCAGCAGCTTAATGGGCGGGCACCAAGAGACCCAGTACTTC.

The table lists this clone with a count of one. The J gene is TRBJ2-7, the V gene TRBV20-1; D might be TRBD1 (7 bases). CDR1 and CDR2 (germline): DFQATT, SNEGSKA (reference sequence). V lost 6 bases and J lost 5, with 11 bases in between. There are 11 residues in the CDR3. In DNA, the CDR3 is TGCAGTGCGCCCAGGGGGGACGAGCAGTACTTC. This gives the protein CSAPRGDEQYF.

The chain combines TRBV5-6 with TRBJ2-5; D may be TRBD1 (5 bases). V shed 0 bases and J shed 4 bases, with 7 bases lying between them. CDR1 is SGHDT and CDR2 is YYEEEE in the germline V gene. The CDR3 runs 13 residues. Here the CDR3 reads CASSLVQGETQYF. In DNA, the CDR3 is TGTGCCAGCAGCTTGGTCCAGGGAGAGACCCAGTACTTC.

This chain uses TRBV5-1 with TRBJ1-2, with a tentative D call TRBD1 (5 bases). The CDR3 is 15 residues long. Germline lookup yields CDR1 SGHRS and CDR2 YFSETQ. V lost 0 bases, J lost 5 bases, and 14 bases lay in between. The CDR3 loop reads CASSLGRGDVYGYTF. The DNA of the CDR3 is TGCGCCAGCAGCTTGGGACGGGGGGATGTGTATGGCTACACCTTC.

The V and J genes are TRBV9 and TRBJ1-1; tentative D call: TRBD1 (5 bases). Trimming shortened V by 0 bases and J by 2 bases, and 8 bases separated the two germline ends. There are 14 residues in the CDR3. Looked up from germline, CDR1 is SGDLS and CDR2 is YYNGEE. CDR3 sequence reads: CASSVEQANTEAFF. Here the CDR3 DNA reads TGTGCCAGCAGCGTAGAACAGGCAAACACTGAAGCTTTCTTT.

The rearrangement uses TRBV15 and TRBJ1-3, with 7 bases that match TRBD1. V was clipped by 5 bases and J by 6 bases; unmatched bases: 7. CDR3 length equals 14 residues. The V gene's germline CDR1 is LNHNV and CDR2 YYDKDF (reference sequence). CDR3 nucleotide sequence: TGTGCCACCAGCGCCCGACAGGGTGCAAACACCATATATTTT. Its translation: CATSARQGANTIYF.

The chain combines TRBV7-2 with TRBJ1-2, with D perhaps matching TRBD1 (5 bases). This CDR3 is built from 15 residues. Trimming left V 5 bases short and J 7 bases short, with 20 bases between. The germline V gene encodes CDR1 SGHTA and CDR2 FQGNSA. The CDR3 DNA follows: TGTGCCAGCAGCAGCCGGACCGGGGGTTCTCGTGGCTACACCTTC. As protein: CASSSRTGGSRGYTF.

This clone was picked up a small number of times. The J gene is TRBJ1-5, the V gene TRBV20-1; D not certain. The germline V and J ends were trimmed by 3 bases and 5 bases, with 11 bases remaining between them. Germline V gene data show CDR1 as DFQATT and CDR2 as SNEGSKA (reference sequence). The CDR3 covers 13 residues. Written as DNA, the CDR3 is TGCAGTGCTAGTTTGTCAGTCGATCAGCCCCAGCATTTT. Translated: CSASLSVDQPQHF.

Comment on this clone: Since the CDR3 does not end with the conserved phenylalanine or tryptophan, this likely comes from a read error. This chain joins TRBV19 and TRBJ1-2; 8 positions match TRBD1. The CDR3 loop spans 14 amino acids. Trimming took 3 bases from V and 4 from J; bases not matched to a gene: 4. The germline CDR1 and CDR2 sequences are LNHDA and SQIVND (reference sequence). CDR3 loop: CASSIPTGAYGYTL. The CDR3 DNA is TGTGCCAGTAGTATCCCGACAGGGGCCTATGGCTACACCCTC.